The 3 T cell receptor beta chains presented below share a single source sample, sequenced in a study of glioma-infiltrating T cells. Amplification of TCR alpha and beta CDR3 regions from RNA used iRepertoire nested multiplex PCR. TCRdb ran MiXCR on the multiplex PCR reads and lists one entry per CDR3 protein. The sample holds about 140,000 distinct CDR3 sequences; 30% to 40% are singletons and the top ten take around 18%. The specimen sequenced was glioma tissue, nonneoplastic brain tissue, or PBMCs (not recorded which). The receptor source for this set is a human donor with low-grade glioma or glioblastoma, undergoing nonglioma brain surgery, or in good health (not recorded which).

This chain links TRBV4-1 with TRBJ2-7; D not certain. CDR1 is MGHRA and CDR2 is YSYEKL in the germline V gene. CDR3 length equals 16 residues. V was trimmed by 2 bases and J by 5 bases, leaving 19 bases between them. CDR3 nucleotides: TGCGCCAGCAGCCAAATGGCGACCGGAGTGAGACACGAGCAGTACTTC. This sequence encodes CASSQMATGVRHEQYF.

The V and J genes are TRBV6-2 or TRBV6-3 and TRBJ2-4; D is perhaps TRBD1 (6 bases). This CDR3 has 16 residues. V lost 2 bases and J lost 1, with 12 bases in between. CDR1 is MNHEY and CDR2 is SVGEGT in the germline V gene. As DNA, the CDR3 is TGTGCCAGCAGTTACCGGGACACCTCTGCCAAAAACATTCAGTACTTC. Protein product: CASSYRDTSAKNIQYF.

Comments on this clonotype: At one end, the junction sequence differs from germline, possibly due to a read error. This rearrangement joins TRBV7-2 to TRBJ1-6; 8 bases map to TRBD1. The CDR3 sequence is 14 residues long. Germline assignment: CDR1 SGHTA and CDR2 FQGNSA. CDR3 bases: TGTGCCAGCAGCCCTGGACAGGGTAGTTCAACCCTCCACTTT. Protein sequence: CASSPGQGSSTLHF.